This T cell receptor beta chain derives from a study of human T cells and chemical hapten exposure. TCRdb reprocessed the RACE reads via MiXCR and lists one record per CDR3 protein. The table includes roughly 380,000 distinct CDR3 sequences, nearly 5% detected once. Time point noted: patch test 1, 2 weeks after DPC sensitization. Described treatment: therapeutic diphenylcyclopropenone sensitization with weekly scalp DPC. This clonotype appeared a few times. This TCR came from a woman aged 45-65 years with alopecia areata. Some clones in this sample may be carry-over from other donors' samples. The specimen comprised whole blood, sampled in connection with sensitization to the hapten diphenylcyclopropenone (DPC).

In nucleotides, the CDR3 is TGTGCCAGTAGTAAAGGCGGGAGGGCTATCTACAATGAGCAGTTCTTC. Residues: CASSKGGRAIYNEQFF. V and J are TRBV19 and TRBJ2-1, with 9 bases aligning to TRBD2. J gave up 3 bases and V 4 bases, and 7 bases lay outside the gene matches. The CDR3 has 16 residues. The V gene's germline CDR1 is LNHDA and CDR2 SQIVND (reference sequence). Together with reference TRBV19 and TRBJ2-1, the CDR3 gives the full variable domain: DGGITQSPKYLFRKEGQNVTLSCEQNLNHDAMYWYRQDPGQGLRLIYYSQIVNDFQKGDIAEGYSVSREKKESFPLTVTSAQKNPTAFYLCASSKGGRAIYNEQFFGPGTRLTVL.